This record covers a single T cell receptor (beta chain). The target antigen is unknown. Expressed TCRB transcripts were sequenced, since all the RNA that had been isolated was reverse transcribed. Using immunoSEQ multiplex PCR, the repertoire was profiled, and TCRdb retains in-frame clones only, with some absent. In the table there are 38,000 or so clones, roughly 67% of which are singletons. Germline values: CDR1 SQVTM, CDR2 ANQGSEA. V gave up 1 base and J gave up 6 bases; unmatched junction bases: 4. The CDR3 is 15 amino acids. These data are taken from a study of beta chain features in type 1 diabetes. Whole-study results and caveats: High-TCR-expressing cells could be over-represented by cDNA sequencing.

This TCR was sampled from a woman between 25 and 40 years old in good health. Sequenced input: Tregs from blood. The chain links TRBV29-1 to TRBJ2-7, with 15 nucleotides matching TRBD2. The CDR3 DNA is TGCAGCGTTGAAGGGTGGACTAGCGGGAGGGCCGAGCAGTACTTC. Its translation is CSVEGWTSGRAEQYF.